This T cell receptor beta chain was captured in a study of blood T cell repertoires in COVID-19. For the study at large: COVID-19 samples collected from the United States, Italy and Spain covered acute and convalescent phases. T cells, B-cell-depleted T cells, or PBMCs supplied cDNA or gDNA.

Repertoires were generated with immunoSEQ multiplex PCR, while TCRdb's copy carries only in-frame clones and drops some. Of roughly 200,000 clones listed, approximately 85% are singletons. V shed 4 bases and J shed 2 bases, with 8 bases lying between them. CDR3 length: 13 amino acids. The germline V gene has CDR1 SQVTM and CDR2 ANQGSEA. This clone was picked up one time. The sequencing input was peripheral blood. The chain employs TRBV29-1 and TRBJ1-4, with TRBD1 as a possible D gene (5 bases). This clonotype originated in a woman older than 75 with acute or convalescent COVID-19. This chain's CDR3 is CSVVSGTNEKLFF. The CDR3, as DNA: TGCAGCGTTGTATCAGGGACTAATGAAAAACTGTTTTTT.